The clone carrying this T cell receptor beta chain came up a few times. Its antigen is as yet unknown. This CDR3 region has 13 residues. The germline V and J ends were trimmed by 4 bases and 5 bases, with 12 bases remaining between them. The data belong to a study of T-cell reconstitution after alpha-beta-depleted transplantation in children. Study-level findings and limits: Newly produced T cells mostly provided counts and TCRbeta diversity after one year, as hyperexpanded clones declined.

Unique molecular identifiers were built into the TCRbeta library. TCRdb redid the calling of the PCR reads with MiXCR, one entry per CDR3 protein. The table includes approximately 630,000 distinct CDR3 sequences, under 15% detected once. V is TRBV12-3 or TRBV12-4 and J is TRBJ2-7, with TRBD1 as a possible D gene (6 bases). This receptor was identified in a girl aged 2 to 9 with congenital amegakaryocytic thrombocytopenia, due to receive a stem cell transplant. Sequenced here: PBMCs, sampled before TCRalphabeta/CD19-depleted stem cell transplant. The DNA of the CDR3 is TGTGCCAGCAGTTCCATCAGGGGAAACGAGCAGTACTTC. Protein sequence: CASSSIRGNEQYF.